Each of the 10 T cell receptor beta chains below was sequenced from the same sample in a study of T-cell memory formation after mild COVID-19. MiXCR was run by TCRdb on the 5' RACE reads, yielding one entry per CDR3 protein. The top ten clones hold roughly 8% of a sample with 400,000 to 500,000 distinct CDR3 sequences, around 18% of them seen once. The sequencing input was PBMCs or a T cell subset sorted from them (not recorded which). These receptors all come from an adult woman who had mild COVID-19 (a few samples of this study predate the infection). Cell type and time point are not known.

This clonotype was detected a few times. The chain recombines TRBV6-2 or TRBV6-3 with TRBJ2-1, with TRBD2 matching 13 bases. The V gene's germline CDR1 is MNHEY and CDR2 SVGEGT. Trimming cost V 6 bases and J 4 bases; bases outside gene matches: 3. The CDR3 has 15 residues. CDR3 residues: CASSWGLAGYNEQFF. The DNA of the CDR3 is TGTGCCAGCAGCTGGGGACTAGCGGGATACAATGAGCAGTTCTTC.

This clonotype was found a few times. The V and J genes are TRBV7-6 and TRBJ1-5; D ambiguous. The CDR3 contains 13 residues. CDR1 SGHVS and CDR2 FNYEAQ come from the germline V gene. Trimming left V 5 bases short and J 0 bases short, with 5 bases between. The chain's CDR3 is CASSTYSNQPQHF. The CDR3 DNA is TGTGCCAGCAGCACCTATAGCAATCAGCCCCAGCATTTT.

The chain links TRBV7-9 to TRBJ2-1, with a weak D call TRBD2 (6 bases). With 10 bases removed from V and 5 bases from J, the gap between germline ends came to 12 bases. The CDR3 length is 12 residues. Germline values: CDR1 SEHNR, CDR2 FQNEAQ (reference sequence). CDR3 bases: TGTGCCAATCCGGGACTCGACAATGAGCAGTTCTTC. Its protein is CANPGLDNEQFF. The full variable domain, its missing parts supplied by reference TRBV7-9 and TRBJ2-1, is DTGVSQNPRHKITKRGQNVTFRCDPISEHNRLYWYRQTLGQGPEFLTYFQNEAQLEKSRLLSDRFSAERPKGSFSTLEIQRTEQGDSAMYLCANPGLDNEQFFGPGTRLTVL.

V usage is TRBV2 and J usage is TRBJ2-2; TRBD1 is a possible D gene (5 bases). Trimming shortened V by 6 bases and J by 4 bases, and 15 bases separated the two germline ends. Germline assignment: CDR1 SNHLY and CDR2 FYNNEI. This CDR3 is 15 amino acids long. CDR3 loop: CASRRAGWGTGELFF. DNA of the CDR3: TGTGCCAGCAGAAGGGCAGGGTGGGGCACCGGGGAGCTGTTTTTT. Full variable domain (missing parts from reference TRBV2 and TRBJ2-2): EPEVTQTPSHQVTQMGQEVILRCVPISNHLYFYWYRQILGQKVEFLVSFYNNEISEKSEIFDDQFSVERPDGSNFTLKIRSTKLEDSAMYFCASRRAGWGTGELFFGEGSRLTVL.

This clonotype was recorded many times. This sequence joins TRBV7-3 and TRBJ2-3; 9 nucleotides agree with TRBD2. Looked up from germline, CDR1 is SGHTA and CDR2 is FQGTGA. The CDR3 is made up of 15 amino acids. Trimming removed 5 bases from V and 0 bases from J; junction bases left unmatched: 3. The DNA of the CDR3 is TGTGCCAGCAGCCCGACTAGCGGAAGCACAGATACGCAGTATTTT. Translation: CASSPTSGSTDTQYF.

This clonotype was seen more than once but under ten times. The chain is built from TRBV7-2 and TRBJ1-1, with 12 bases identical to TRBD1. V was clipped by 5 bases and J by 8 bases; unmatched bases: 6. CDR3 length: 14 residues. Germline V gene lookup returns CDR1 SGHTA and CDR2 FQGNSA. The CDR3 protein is CASSRRDRGPEAFF. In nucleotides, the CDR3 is TGTGCCAGCAGCCGGCGGGACAGGGGGCCGGAAGCTTTCTTT.

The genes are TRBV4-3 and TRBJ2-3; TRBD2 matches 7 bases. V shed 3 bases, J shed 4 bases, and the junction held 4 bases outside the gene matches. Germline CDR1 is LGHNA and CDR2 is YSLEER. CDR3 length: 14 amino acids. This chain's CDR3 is CASSQPSGADTQYF. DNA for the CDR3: TGCGCCAGCAGCCAGCCAAGCGGGGCAGATACGCAGTATTTT.

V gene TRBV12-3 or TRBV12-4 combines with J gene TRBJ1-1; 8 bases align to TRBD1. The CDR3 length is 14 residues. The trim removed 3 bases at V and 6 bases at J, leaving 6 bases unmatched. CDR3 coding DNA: TGTGCCAGCAGTTTGAGTCAGGGGGCACCTGAAGCTTTCTTT. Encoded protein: CASSLSQGAPEAFF.

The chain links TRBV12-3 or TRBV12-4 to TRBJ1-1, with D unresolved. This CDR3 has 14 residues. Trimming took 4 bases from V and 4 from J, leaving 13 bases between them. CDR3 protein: CASSSHVVSTEAFF. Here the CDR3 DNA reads TGTGCCAGCAGTTCCCACGTCGTTTCCACTGAAGCTTTCTTT.

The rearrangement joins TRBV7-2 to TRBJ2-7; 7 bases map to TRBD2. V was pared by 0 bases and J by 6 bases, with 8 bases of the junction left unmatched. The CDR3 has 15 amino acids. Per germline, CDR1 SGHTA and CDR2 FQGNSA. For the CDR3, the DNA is TGTGCCAGCAGCTTAGCATCTAGAGGGAGGGGCGAGCAGTACTTC. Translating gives CASSLASRGRGEQYF. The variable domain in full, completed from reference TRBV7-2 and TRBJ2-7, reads GAGVSQSPSNKVTEKGKDVELRCDPISGHTALYWYRQSLGQGLEFLIYFQGNSAPDKSGLPSDRFSAERTGGSVSTLTIQRTQQEDSAVYLCASSLASRGRGEQYFGPGTRLTVT.